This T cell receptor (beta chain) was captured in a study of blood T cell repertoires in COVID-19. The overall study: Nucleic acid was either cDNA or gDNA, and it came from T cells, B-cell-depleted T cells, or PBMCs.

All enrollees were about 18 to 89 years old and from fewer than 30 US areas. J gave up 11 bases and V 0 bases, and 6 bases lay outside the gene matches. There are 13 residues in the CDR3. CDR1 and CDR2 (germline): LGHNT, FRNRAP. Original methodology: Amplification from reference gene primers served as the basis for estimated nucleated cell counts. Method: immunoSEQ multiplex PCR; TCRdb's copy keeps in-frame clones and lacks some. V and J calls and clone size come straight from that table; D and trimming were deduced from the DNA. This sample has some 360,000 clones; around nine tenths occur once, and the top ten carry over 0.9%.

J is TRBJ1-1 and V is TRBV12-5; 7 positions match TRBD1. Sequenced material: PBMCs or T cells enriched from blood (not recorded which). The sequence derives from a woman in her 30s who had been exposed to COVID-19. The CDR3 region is CASGLVIGGSAFF. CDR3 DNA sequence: TGTGCTAGTGGTTTGGTAATAGGGGGCTCGGCTTTCTTT. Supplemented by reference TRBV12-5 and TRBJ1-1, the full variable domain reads DARVTQTPRHKVTEMGQEVTMRCQPILGHNTVFWYRQTMMQGLELLAYFRNRAPLDDSGMPKDRFSAEMPDATLATLKIQPSEPRDSAVYFCASGLVIGGSAFFGQGTRLTVV.